The 25 T cell receptor beta chains presented below share a single source sample, sequenced in a study of OX40 agonist ivuxolimab in advanced cancers. Method: immunoSEQ multiplex PCR; TCRdb's copy keeps in-frame clones and lacks some. The table has approximately 74,000 clones, 90% seen once. The specimen was CD4+ or CD8+ T cells sorted from blood, collected in a trial of the OX40 agonist ivuxolimab. The origin of the receptors is an adult with an advanced solid tumor such as melanoma, head and neck, liver or kidney cancer.

The sample holds a few counts of this clone. The chain joins TRBV6-5 to TRBJ1-2; 8 bases match TRBD1. The CDR3 sequence is 13 residues long. V was pared by 5 bases and J by 8 bases, with 7 bases of the junction left unmatched. Germline V gene data show CDR1 as MNHEY and CDR2 as SVGAGI. CDR3 protein: CASSLTGGVGYTF. In nucleotides, the CDR3 is TGTGCCAGCAGTCTTACAGGGGGTGTGGGCTACACCTTC.

CDR3 sequence (DNA): TGTGCCAGCAGCTTAAGGGGGGGGCTAAGTCAGCCCCAGCATTTT. Protein: CASSLRGGLSQPQHF. This chain joins TRBV7-2 and TRBJ1-5, with D possibly being TRBD1 (6 bases). The germline CDR1 and CDR2 sequences are SGHTA and FQGNSA. The CDR3 consists of 15 residues. V lost 2 bases and J 6 bases, leaving 14 bases between the germline ends.

In DNA form, the CDR3 reads TGTGCCAGCGTGGAACAGGGCTATCAGCCCCAGCATTTT. It codes for CASVEQGYQPQHF. V and J are TRBV6-5 and TRBJ1-5; D possibly corresponds to TRBD1 (6 bases). The CDR3 contains 13 residues. V lost 8 bases to trimming and J lost 5 bases, with 13 bases between them. CDR1 and CDR2 from the germline V gene are MNHEY and SVGAGI.

This clone was seen a single time. This chain joins TRBV11-3 and TRBJ2-5; 10 positions match TRBD2. The CDR3 spans 15 residues. V trimming: 1 base; J trimming: 5 bases; junction bases outside the gene matches: 4. Germline values: CDR1 SGHNT, CDR2 YENEEA. CDR3 nucleotide sequence: TGTGCCAGCAGCTTAGCTAGCGGGAGCGGGGAGACCCAGTACTTC. It is translated as CASSLASGSGETQYF. Full variable domain (rest looked up from reference TRBV11-3 and TRBJ2-5): EAGVVQSPRYKIIEKKQPVAFWCNPISGHNTLYWYLQNLGQGPELLIRYENEEAVDDSQLPKDRFSAERLKGVDSTLKIQPAELGDSAVYLCASSLASGSGETQYFGPGTRLLVL.

The chain couples TRBV28 to TRBJ2-5; maybe TRBD2 (6 bases). Germline lookup yields CDR1 MDHEN and CDR2 SYDVKM. V was shortened by 7 bases and J by 2 bases, with 8 bases between the two germline ends. This CDR3 region has 12 residues. The DNA of the CDR3 is TGTGCCAGCAACGGAGGGCAAGAGACCCAGTACTTC. It translates to CASNGGQETQYF.

V gene TRBV5-1 combines with J gene TRBJ2-2, with D unresolved. Trimming took 0 bases from V and 7 from J, leaving 4 bases between them. The CDR3 length is 12 residues. Germline CDR1 and CDR2: SGHRS and YFSETQ. CDR3 coding DNA: TGCGCCAGCAGCTTGGGTGGCGGGGAGCTGTTTTTT. Protein sequence: CASSLGGGELFF.

This clone was recorded once. The chain carries TRBV11-3 and TRBJ2-2, with no clear D. V shed 2 bases and J shed 5 bases, with 6 bases lying between them. Germline CDR1 is SGHNT and CDR2 is YENEEA. This CDR3 comprises 13 residues. CDR3 DNA: TGTGCCAGCAGCTTAATCGGGACCGGGGAGCTGTTTTTT. Its protein is CASSLIGTGELFF. Full variable domain (remainder filled in from reference TRBV11-3 and TRBJ2-2): EAGVVQSPRYKIIEKKQPVAFWCNPISGHNTLYWYLQNLGQGPELLIRYENEEAVDDSQLPKDRFSAERLKGVDSTLKIQPAELGDSAVYLCASSLIGTGELFFGEGSRLTVL.

V is TRBV5-8 and J is TRBJ2-7; D is perhaps TRBD1 or TRBD2 (7 bases each). Germline-derived CDR1 and CDR2 are SGHTS and YDEGEE. V lost 0 bases, J lost 1 base, and 14 bases lay in between. This CDR3 is built from 16 residues. The CDR3 DNA is TGTGCCAGCAGCTTGGGGGGGGGACAGTTTTCCTACGAGCAGTACTTC. It translates to CASSLGGGQFSYEQYF.

The genes are TRBV5-6 and TRBJ2-5; D is undetermined. Germline V lookup: CDR1 SGHDT, CDR2 YYEEEE. V lost 0 bases and J 6 bases, leaving 6 bases between the germline ends. CDR3 size: 12 residues. CDR3 sequence reads: CASSLGPKTQYF. CDR3 nucleotides: TGTGCCAGCAGCTTGGGCCCTAAGACCCAGTACTTC.

The chain recombines TRBV5-4 with TRBJ1-1; D not certain. The germline V and J ends were trimmed by 4 bases and 11 bases, with 15 bases remaining between them. The CDR3 has 12 residues. Germline V lookup: CDR1 SGHNT, CDR2 YYREEE (reference sequence). CDR3 sequence (DNA): TGTGCCAGCAGCCTACCCCAAGGGTTTGCTTTCTTT. The encoded protein is CASSLPQGFAFF.

The J gene is TRBJ2-7, the V gene TRBV5-1; 9 bases align to TRBD2. This CDR3 is 15 amino acids long. With V trimmed by 2 bases and J by 1 base, 4 bases remained unmatched. Germline V gene lookup returns CDR1 SGHRS and CDR2 YFSETQ. CDR3 coding DNA: TGCGCCAGCAGCTTCTTAGCGGGAGAGTCCTACGAGCAGTACTTC. This gives the protein CASSFLAGESYEQYF.

The chain uses TRBV27 and TRBJ1-1; 7 positions agree with TRBD1. V lost 6 bases to trimming and J lost 0 bases; unmatched junction nucleotides: 4. The length of the CDR3 is 14 residues. Germline V gives CDR1 MNHEY, CDR2 SMNVEV (reference sequence). The CDR3 coding sequence is TGTGCCAGCAGCCGGACAGGAGTGAACACTGAAGCTTTCTTT. Encoded protein: CASSRTGVNTEAFF.

This clone was observed once. The chain links TRBV28 to TRBJ2-2; D perhaps matches TRBD1 (6 bases). The CDR3 has 14 amino acids. Trimming removed 8 bases from V and 4 bases from J, with 14 bases in between. Looked up from germline, CDR1 is MDHEN and CDR2 is SYDVKM. CDR3 bases: TGTGCCAGCCTTAGGGCAGGGGCCACCGGGGAGCTGTTTTTT. This translates into CASLRAGATGELFF. The full variable domain, rest sourced from reference TRBV28 and TRBJ2-2, is DVKVTQSSRYLVKRTGEKVFLECVQDMDHENMFWYRQDPGLGLRLIYFSYDVKMKEKGDIPEGYSVSREKKERFSLILESASTNQTSMYLCASLRAGATGELFFGEGSRLTVL.

The rearrangement links TRBV10-3 to TRBJ1-1; TRBD1 matches 10 bases. The J segment lost 4 bases and the V segment lost 2 bases, leaving 13 bases of the junction unmatched. The CDR3 sequence is 18 residues long. Germline-derived CDR1 and CDR2 are ENHRY and SYGVKD. CDR3 in DNA: TGTGCCATCAGTGAGGCGAAGAGGACAGGGGGGCTCGGCACTGAAGCTTTCTTT. The encoded protein is CAISEAKRTGGLGTEAFF.

V is TRBV7-2 and J is TRBJ2-3; 9 nucleotides agree with TRBD1. Germline V gene sequence: CDR1 SGHTA, CDR2 FQGNSA. The CDR3 runs 13 residues. V lost 5 bases to trimming and J lost 4 bases; unmatched junction nucleotides: 1. CDR3 coding DNA: TGTGCCAGCAGCGGGGACAGGGCAGATACGCAGTATTTT. It encodes CASSGDRADTQYF.

The chain joins TRBV5-1 to TRBJ1-4, with TRBD1 matching 7 bases. CDR3 size: 15 residues. Germline trimming cut 4 bases from V and 3 bases from J; bases unmatched to any gene: 6. Germline V lookup: CDR1 SGHRS, CDR2 YFSETQ. CDR3 region: CASSPIQGSNEKLFF. The CDR3 coding sequence is TGCGCCAGCAGCCCCATACAGGGGTCTAATGAAAAACTGTTTTTT.

This clone has a handful of counts. The V gene is TRBV27, the J gene TRBJ1-1; tentatively, D is TRBD1 (6 bases). Trimming cost V 0 bases and J 7 bases, with 9 bases left between them. Germline-derived CDR1 and CDR2 are MNHEY and SMNVEV (reference sequence). This CDR3 is built from 13 residues. CDR3 bases: TGTGCCAGCAGTTTATCCAAGGGGGTTGAAGCTTTCTTT. It yields the protein CASSLSKGVEAFF.

This chain connects TRBV5-1 to TRBJ2-5; 15 bases are shared with TRBD2. Looked up from germline, CDR1 is SGHRS and CDR2 is YFSETQ. The J segment lost 7 bases and the V segment lost 3 bases, leaving 7 bases of the junction unmatched. The CDR3 totals 16 residues. CDR3 nucleotides: TGCGCCAGCAGCTCCGGACTAGCGGGAGGGATATGGACCCAGTACTTC. Protein product: CASSSGLAGGIWTQYF.

The chain carries TRBV19 and TRBJ1-2; D might be TRBD1 (5 bases). The CDR3 has 14 residues. Germline-derived CDR1 and CDR2 are LNHDA and SQIVND (reference sequence). V was cut by 6 bases and J by 5 bases, with 16 bases left in between. Written as DNA, the CDR3 is TGTGCCAGTAGCACCCCGGGACGGATATATGGCTACACCTTC. Translated, it gives CASSTPGRIYGYTF.

The gene calls are TRBV6-1 and TRBJ1-2; 8 bases are shared with TRBD1. This CDR3 contains 15 residues. V dropped 7 bases and J dropped 3; count of bases not matched to a gene: 10. The germline gives CDR1 MNHNS, CDR2 SASEGT. The CDR3: CASKTRTGWDYGYTF. The CDR3 coding sequence is TGTGCCAGCAAAACTAGGACAGGGTGGGACTATGGCTACACCTTC.

Here the CDR3 DNA reads TGTGCCACCTCCGGGACAGGGAGCCGCTATGGCTACACCTTC. The encoded protein is CATSGTGSRYGYTF. This chain uses TRBV7-9 with TRBJ1-2, with TRBD1 matching over 9 bases. The CDR3 contains 14 residues. Losses at the gene ends were 10 bases for V and 4 bases for J; bases not matched to a gene: 10. The germline gives CDR1 SEHNR, CDR2 FQNEAQ (reference sequence).

The rearrangement joins TRBV5-1 to TRBJ2-7; TRBD2 aligns across 11 bases. After removal of 0 bases from V and 2 bases from J, the junction contained 4 bases not matched to a gene. The CDR3 length is 16 residues. Germline V gene sequence: CDR1 SGHRS, CDR2 YFSETQ. The CDR3 is CASSLDLAGGPYEQYF. The CDR3 bases are TGCGCCAGCAGCTTGGATCTAGCGGGAGGACCCTACGAGCAGTACTTC.

The J gene is TRBJ2-7, the V gene TRBV5-6; D is ambiguous. This CDR3 contains 14 residues. Germline CDR1 reads SGHDT; CDR2 reads YYEEEE. The V gene lost 2 bases and the J gene lost 3 bases, with 12 bases spanning the gap. The chain's CDR3 is CASSFGQNSYEQYF. In nucleotides, the CDR3 is TGTGCCAGCAGCTTTGGGCAGAACAGCTACGAGCAGTACTTC.

This clone turned up a few times. The rearrangement links TRBV6-5 to TRBJ1-3, with D possibly matching TRBD1 (6 bases). Trimming shortened V by 0 bases and J by 3 bases, and 12 bases separated the two germline ends. This CDR3 is 16 amino acids long. Looked up from germline, CDR1 is MNHEY and CDR2 is SVGAGI. The CDR3 spells CASSYSFRGDGNTIYF. The CDR3 coding sequence is TGTGCCAGCAGTTACTCGTTCAGGGGAGATGGAAACACCATATATTTT.

V gene TRBV11-3 combines with J gene TRBJ1-2, with unresolved D. Germline-derived CDR1 and CDR2 are SGHNT and YENEEA. There are 12 residues in the CDR3. V lost 5 bases and J lost 8, with 12 bases in between. CDR3 amino acids: CASSIRTDGYTF. The CDR3 coding sequence is TGTGCCAGCAGCATACGGACGGACGGCTACACCTTC.